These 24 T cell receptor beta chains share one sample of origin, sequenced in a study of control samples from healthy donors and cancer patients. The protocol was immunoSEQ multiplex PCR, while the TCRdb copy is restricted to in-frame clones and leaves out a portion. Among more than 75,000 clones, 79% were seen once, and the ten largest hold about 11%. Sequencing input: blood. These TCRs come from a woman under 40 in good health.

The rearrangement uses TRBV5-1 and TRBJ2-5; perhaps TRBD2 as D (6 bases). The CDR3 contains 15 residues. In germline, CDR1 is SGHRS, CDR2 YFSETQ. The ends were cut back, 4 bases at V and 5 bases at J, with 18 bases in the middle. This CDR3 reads CASSHVGGEGETQYF. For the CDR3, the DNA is TGCGCCAGCAGCCATGTCGGGGGAGAGGGCGAGACCCAGTACTTC.

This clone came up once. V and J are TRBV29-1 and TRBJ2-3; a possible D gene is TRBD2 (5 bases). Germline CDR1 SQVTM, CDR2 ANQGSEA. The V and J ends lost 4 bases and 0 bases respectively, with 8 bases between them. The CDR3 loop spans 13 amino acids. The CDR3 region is CSVGPGSTDTQYF. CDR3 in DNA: TGCAGCGTTGGTCCGGGGAGCACAGATACGCAGTATTTT.

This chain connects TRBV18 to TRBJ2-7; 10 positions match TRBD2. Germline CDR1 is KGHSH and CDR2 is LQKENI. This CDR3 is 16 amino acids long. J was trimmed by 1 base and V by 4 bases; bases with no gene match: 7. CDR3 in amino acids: CASSQKGTSASYEQYF. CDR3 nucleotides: TGTGCCAGCTCACAAAAGGGGACTAGCGCGTCCTACGAGCAGTACTTC.

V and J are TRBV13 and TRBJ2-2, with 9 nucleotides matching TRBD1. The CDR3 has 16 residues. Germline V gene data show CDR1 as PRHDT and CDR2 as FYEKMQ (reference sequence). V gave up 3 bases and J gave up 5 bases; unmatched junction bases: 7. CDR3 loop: CASSLRRQGGTGELFF. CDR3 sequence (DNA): TGTGCCAGCAGCTTGCGGCGACAGGGGGGGACCGGGGAGCTGTTTTTT.

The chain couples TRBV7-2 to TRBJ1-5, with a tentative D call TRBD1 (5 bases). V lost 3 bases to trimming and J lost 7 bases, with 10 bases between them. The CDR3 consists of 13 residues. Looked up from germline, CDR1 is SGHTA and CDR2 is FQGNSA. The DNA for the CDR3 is TGTGCCAGCAGCTTCCCAGGGATGCAGCCCCAGCATTTT. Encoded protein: CASSFPGMQPQHF. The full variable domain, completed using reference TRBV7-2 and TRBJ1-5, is GAGVSQSPSNKVTEKGKDVELRCDPISGHTALYWYRQSLGQGLEFLIYFQGNSAPDKSGLPSDRFSAERTGGSVSTLTIQRTQQEDSAVYLCASSFPGMQPQHFGDGTRLSIL.

The CDR3 here is CASSEARGHQEKLFF. CDR3 DNA sequence: TGTGCCAGCAGTGAAGCGCGGGGACACCAGGAAAAACTGTTTTTT. V is TRBV2 and J is TRBJ1-4; TRBD1 might be the D (6 bases). Germline CDR1 and CDR2: SNHLY and FYNNEI. This CDR3 has 15 amino acids. With 0 bases removed from V and 8 bases from J, the gap between germline ends came to 13 bases.

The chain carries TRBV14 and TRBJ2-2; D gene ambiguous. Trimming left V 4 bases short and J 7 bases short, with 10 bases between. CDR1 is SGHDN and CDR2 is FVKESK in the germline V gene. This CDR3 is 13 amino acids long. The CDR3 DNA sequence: TGTGCCAGCAGCCGATTTATCGACGGGGAGCTGTTTTTT. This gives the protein CASSRFIDGELFF.

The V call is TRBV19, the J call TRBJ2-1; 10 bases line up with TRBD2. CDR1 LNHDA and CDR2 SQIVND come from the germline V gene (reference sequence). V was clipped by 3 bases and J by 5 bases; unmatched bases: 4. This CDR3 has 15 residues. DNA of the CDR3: TGTGCCAGTAGTATTTGGCTAGCGGGGGACAATGAGCAGTTCTTC. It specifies CASSIWLAGDNEQFF.

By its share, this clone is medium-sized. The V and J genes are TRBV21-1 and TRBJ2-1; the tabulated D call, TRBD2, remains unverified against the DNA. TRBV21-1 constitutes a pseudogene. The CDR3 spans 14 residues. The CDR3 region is CASSKAQLYNEQFF. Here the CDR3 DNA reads TGTGCCAGCAGCAAAGCGCAACTTTACAATGAGCAGTTCTTC.

CDR3 sequence: CASSVDTGGQETQYF. The DNA for the CDR3 is TGTGCCAGCAGCGTAGACACAGGGGGCCAAGAGACCCAGTACTTC. This rearrangement joins TRBV9 to TRBJ2-5, with 8 bases aligning to TRBD1. J gave up 1 base and V 0 bases, and 2 bases lay outside the gene matches. This CDR3 has 15 amino acids. Germline CDR1 and CDR2: SGDLS and YYNGEE.

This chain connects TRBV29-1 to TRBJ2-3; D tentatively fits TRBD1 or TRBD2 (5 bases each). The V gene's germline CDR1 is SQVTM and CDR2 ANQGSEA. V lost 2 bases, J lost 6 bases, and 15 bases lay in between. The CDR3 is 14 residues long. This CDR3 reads CSVEPTRGRDTQYF. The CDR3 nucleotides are TGCAGCGTTGAACCTACGAGGGGAAGGGATACGCAGTATTTT.

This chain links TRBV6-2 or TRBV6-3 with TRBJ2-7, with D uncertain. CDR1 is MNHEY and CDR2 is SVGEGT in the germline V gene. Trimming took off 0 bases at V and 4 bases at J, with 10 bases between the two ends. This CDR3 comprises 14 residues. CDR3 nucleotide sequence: TGTGCCAGCAGTTACTCGATTCAAGTTTACGAGCAGTACTTC. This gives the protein CASSYSIQVYEQYF.

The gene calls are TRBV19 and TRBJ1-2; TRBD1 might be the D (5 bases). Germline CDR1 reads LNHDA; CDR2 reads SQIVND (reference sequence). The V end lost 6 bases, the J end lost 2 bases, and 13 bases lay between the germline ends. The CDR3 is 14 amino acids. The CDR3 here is CASSKLGGNYGYTF. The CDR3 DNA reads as TGTGCCAGTAGCAAGCTTGGGGGAAACTATGGCTACACCTTC.

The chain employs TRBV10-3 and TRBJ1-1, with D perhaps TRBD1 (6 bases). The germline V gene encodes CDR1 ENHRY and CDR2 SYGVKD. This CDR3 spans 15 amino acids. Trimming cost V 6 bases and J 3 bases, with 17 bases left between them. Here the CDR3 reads CAISQSSTGYTEAFF. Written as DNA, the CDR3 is TGTGCCATCAGCCAAAGTTCTACAGGGTACACTGAAGCTTTCTTT.

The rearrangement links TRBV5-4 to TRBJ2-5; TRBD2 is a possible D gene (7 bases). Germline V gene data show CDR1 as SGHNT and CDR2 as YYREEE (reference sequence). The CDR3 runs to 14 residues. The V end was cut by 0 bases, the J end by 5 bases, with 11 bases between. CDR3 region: CASSLGGGAETQYF. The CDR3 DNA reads TGTGCCAGCAGCTTGGGTGGGGGGGCGGAGACCCAGTACTTC.

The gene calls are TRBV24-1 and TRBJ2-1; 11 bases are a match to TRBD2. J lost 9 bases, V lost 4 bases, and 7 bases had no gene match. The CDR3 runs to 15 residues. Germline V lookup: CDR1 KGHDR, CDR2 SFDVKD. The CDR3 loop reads CATSESGLAVGEQFF. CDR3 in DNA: TGTGCCACCAGTGAGTCGGGACTAGCGGTCGGTGAGCAGTTCTTC.

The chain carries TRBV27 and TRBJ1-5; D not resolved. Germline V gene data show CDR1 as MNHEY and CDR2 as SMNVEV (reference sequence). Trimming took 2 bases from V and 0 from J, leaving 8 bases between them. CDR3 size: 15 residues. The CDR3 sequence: CASSLAFYSNQPQHF. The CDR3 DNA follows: TGTGCCAGCAGTTTAGCATTCTATAGCAATCAGCCCCAGCATTTT.

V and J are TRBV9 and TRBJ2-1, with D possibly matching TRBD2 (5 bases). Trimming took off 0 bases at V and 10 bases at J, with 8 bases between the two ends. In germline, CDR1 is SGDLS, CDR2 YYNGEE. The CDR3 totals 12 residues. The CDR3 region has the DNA TGTGCCAGCAGCGTAGGAGGGTGGGAGCAGTTCTTC. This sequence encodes CASSVGGWEQFF.

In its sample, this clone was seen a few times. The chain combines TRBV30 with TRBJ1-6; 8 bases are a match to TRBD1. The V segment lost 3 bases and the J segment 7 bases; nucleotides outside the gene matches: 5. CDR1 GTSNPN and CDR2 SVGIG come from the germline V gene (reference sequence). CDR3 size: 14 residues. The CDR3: CAWSPTGGNSPLHF. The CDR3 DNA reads TGTGCCTGGAGCCCAACAGGGGGGAATTCACCCCTCCACTTT.

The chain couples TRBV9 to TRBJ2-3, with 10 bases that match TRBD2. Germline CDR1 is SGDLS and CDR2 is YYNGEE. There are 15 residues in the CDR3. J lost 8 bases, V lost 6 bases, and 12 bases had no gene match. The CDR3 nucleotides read TGTGCCAGCACCGAGTCCGGGACTAGCGCGGGTACGCAGTATTTT. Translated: CASTESGTSAGTQYF.

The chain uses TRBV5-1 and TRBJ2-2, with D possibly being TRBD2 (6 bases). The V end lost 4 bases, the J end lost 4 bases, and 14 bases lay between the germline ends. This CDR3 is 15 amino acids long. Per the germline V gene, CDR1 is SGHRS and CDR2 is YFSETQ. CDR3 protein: CASSGTLASTGELFF. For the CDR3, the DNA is TGCGCCAGCAGCGGCACACTAGCTTCCACCGGGGAGCTGTTTTTT.

The CDR3 DNA reads TGTGCCAGTAGTATAGAATACTATGGCTACACCTTC. Amino acid sequence: CASSIEYYGYTF. The chain has TRBV19 and TRBJ1-2, with D uncertain. Trimming pared 0 bases from V and 3 bases from J, leaving 2 bases between. This CDR3 contains 12 residues. CDR1 is LNHDA and CDR2 is SQIVND in the germline V gene (reference sequence). Full variable domain (outside the CDR3, taken from reference TRBV19 and TRBJ1-2): DGGITQSPKYLFRKEGQNVTLSCEQNLNHDAMYWYRQDPGQGLRLIYYSQIVNDFQKGDIAEGYSVSREKKESFPLTVTSAQKNPTAFYLCASSIEYYGYTFGSGTRLTVV.

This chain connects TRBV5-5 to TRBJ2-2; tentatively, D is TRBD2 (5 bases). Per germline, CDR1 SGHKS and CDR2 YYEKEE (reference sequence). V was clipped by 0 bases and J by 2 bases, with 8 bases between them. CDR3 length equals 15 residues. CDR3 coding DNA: TGTGCCAGCAGCTTGGTCGGGGTTAACACCGGGGAGCTGTTTTTT. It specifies CASSLVGVNTGELFF.

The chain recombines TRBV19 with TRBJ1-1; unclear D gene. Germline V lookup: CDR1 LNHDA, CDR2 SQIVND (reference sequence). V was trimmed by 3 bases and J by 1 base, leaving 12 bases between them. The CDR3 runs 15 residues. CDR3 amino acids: CASSIPSRQNTEAFF. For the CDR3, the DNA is TGTGCCAGTAGTATTCCCAGCCGTCAGAACACTGAAGCTTTCTTT.